Each of the 25 T cell receptor beta chains below was sequenced from the same sample in a study of naive and memory T cell subsets (dated 2017 in TCRdb). The library relied on 5' RACE. Data came from an Illumina MiSeq. TCR RNA was reverse transcribed with SuperScript IV using alpha and beta constant region primers for the blood and skin samples. TCRdb reran the public reads through fastp at Q25 and MiXCR, keeping productive beta chains. A single entry per CDR3 protein holds the most common genes and DNA from its merged rows. The sample table contains 20,000 to 25,000 distinct CDR3 sequences; only one count was recorded for 4.2% of them. About 7.8% of the sample is in the top ten clones. For whole blood analysis, approximately 2.6 ml of peripheral blood was drawn from adult healthy volunteers into Tempus tubes, and RNA was extracted according to the manufacturer's instructions. The receptors come from a male donor in good health.

In this sample, this clonotype is medium-sized. The V and J genes are TRBV6-2 or TRBV6-3 and TRBJ2-1, with TRBD2 as a possible D gene (5 bases). CDR1 and CDR2 (germline): MNHEY, SVGEGT. The CDR3 sequence is 12 residues long. V dropped 6 bases and J dropped 7 bases, with 10 bases sitting between them. In nucleotides, the CDR3 is TGTGCCAGCAGCAAACTAGGGAATGAGCAGTTCTTC. Its protein is CASSKLGNEQFF.

This clonotype occurred many times. This chain joins TRBV7-2 and TRBJ1-1; D might be TRBD1 (5 bases). CDR3 length: 14 amino acids. CDR1 and CDR2 from the germline V gene are SGHTA and FQGNSA. The V end lost 4 bases, the J end lost 5 bases, and 14 bases lay between the germline ends. CDR3 protein: CASSSGLGETEAFF. CDR3 bases: TGTGCCAGCAGCTCAGGTCTGGGGGAGACTGAAGCTTTCTTT.

The V gene is TRBV28, the J gene TRBJ2-5; no definite D call. CDR1 is MDHEN, CDR2 SYDVKM, per germline. The V and J ends lost 3 bases and 5 bases respectively, with 10 bases between them. The CDR3 is made up of 13 amino acids. CDR3 DNA sequence: TGTGCCAGCAGTTTTGGGGTTTTGGAGACCCAGTACTTC. Amino acid sequence: CASSFGVLETQYF.

The sample holds a few counts of this clonotype. The CDR3 loop reads CSVEDREGGANVLTF. The CDR3 DNA reads TGCAGCGTTGAAGATCGGGAGGGTGGGGCCAACGTCCTGACTTTC. The rearrangement links TRBV29-1 to TRBJ2-6, with TRBD2 identical over 8 bases. J gave up 3 bases and V 0 bases, and 1 base lay outside the gene matches. The germline V gene encodes CDR1 SQVTM and CDR2 ANQGSEA. There are 15 residues in the CDR3. Combining the CDR3 with reference TRBV29-1 and TRBJ2-6 gives the whole variable domain SAVISQKPSRDICQRGTSLTIQCQVDSQVTMMFWYRQQPGQSLTLIATANQGSEATYESGFVIDKFPISRPNLTFSTLTVSNMSPEDSSIYLCSVEDREGGANVLTFGAGSRLTVL.

This clonotype was seen ten or more times. The rearrangement joins TRBV7-8 to TRBJ1-5, with 7 positions matching TRBD1. The CDR3 runs to 18 residues. Germline loops: CDR1 SGHVS, CDR2 FQNEAQ. The junction had 13 bases not matched to a gene; V was cut back by 5 bases and J by 0 bases. For the CDR3, the DNA is TGTGCCAGCAGCCTTGTGGCAGGGGGGCCTTATAGCAATCAGCCCCAGCATTTT. This codes for CASSLVAGGPYSNQPQHF. The variable domain in full, with the rest retrieved from reference TRBV7-8 and TRBJ1-5, is GAGVSQSPRYKVAKRGQDVALRCDPISGHVSLFWYQQALGQGPEFLTYFQNEAQLDKSGLPSDRFFAERPEGSVSTLKIQRTQQEDSAVYLCASSLVAGGPYSNQPQHFGDGTRLSIL.

This clonotype has at least ten counts. A junction end diverges from the germline sequence, so it may reflect a read error. The genes are TRBV29-1 and TRBJ2-1; possible D gene TRBD1, 5 bases. Germline V gene lookup returns CDR1 SQVTM and CDR2 ANQGSEA. The CDR3 covers 14 residues. CDR3 DNA sequence: TGCAGCGTAGAAGGGGCGACCCCATACAATGAGCAGTTCTTC. Protein product: CSVEGATPYNEQFF.

Points on this clonotype: A much bigger clone sits one base away, suggesting this may be a read error. The chain combines TRBV24-1 with TRBJ2-1, with 9 bases matching TRBD1. The length of the CDR3 is 12 residues. Per the germline V gene, CDR1 is KGHDR and CDR2 is SFDVKD. V was pared by 2 bases and J by 16 bases, with 5 bases of the junction left unmatched. The chain's CDR3 is CATSDCEDRGFF. CDR3 coding DNA: TGTGCCACCAGTGATTGTGAGGACAGGGGTTTCTTC.

This clonotype was counted ten times or more. The chain links TRBV28 to TRBJ2-1, with 10 positions matching TRBD1. J was trimmed by 8 bases and V by 1 base; bases with no gene match: 2. Germline CDR1 is MDHEN and CDR2 is SYDVKM. The CDR3 covers 14 residues. The CDR3 reads CASSLLGQGYEQFF. The CDR3 nucleotides read TGTGCCAGCAGTTTATTGGGACAGGGGTATGAGCAGTTCTTC. Based on the CDR3 plus reference TRBV28 and TRBJ2-1, the full variable domain is DVKVTQSSRYLVKRTGEKVFLECVQDMDHENMFWYRQDPGLGLRLIYFSYDVKMKEKGDIPEGYSVSREKKERFSLILESASTNQTSMYLCASSLLGQGYEQFFGPGTRLTVL.

This clonotype showed up many times. The CDR3 loop reads CASSPGTGGTNEQFF. In DNA, the CDR3 is TGTGCCAGCAGTCCCGGGACAGGGGGCACCAATGAGCAGTTCTTC. The V and J genes are TRBV6-5 and TRBJ2-1; 12 nucleotides line up with TRBD1. After removal of 5 bases from V and 6 bases from J, the junction contained 5 bases not matched to a gene. This CDR3 has 15 amino acids. The germline gives CDR1 MNHEY, CDR2 SVGAGI.

This clonotype was recorded at least ten times. V and J are TRBV29-1 and TRBJ2-1, with TRBD2 matching 7 bases. This CDR3 region has 14 residues. The V gene end was trimmed by 4 bases and the J gene end by 6 bases; junction bases not matched to a gene: 9. Germline loops: CDR1 SQVTM, CDR2 ANQGSEA. Here the CDR3 reads CSVGLGLVSNEQFF. As DNA, the CDR3 is TGCAGCGTTGGACTCGGACTAGTAAGCAATGAGCAGTTCTTC.

This clonotype has at least ten counts. The chain recombines TRBV12-3 or TRBV12-4 with TRBJ1-2; TRBD1 matches at 8 bases. V lost 5 bases, J lost 7 bases, and 6 bases stayed unmatched. The CDR3 runs to 13 residues. DNA of the CDR3: TGTGCCAGCAGTCCTACAGGGGGGGCTGGCTACACCTTC. Protein: CASSPTGGAGYTF.

For this clonotype: This could be a read error, since a much larger clone is one nucleotide away. J is TRBJ1-6 and V is TRBV6-5; D gene unclear. Per germline, CDR1 MNHEY and CDR2 SVGAGI. The CDR3 runs 15 residues. CDR3 sequence (DNA): TGTGCCAGCAGCACTAACCGTGCCGATAATTCACCCCTCAACTTT. Residues: CASSTNRADNSPLNF.

This clonotype was found many times. The V and J genes are TRBV27 and TRBJ1-1, with D possibly TRBD1 on 6 matching bases. The length of the CDR3 is 15 residues. Germline V gene data show CDR1 as MNHEY and CDR2 as SMNVEV (reference sequence). V gave up 2 bases and J gave up 1 base, with 11 bases separating them. The CDR3 protein is CASSLGDIPNTEAFF. For the CDR3, the DNA is TGTGCCAGCAGTTTAGGGGACATCCCGAACACTGAAGCTTTCTTT.

There are a few counts of this clonotype. This could be a read error, since a much larger clone is one nucleotide away. The CDR3 is CASSIIGCNEQFF. CDR3 DNA: TGTGCCAGTAGTATAATAGGATGTAATGAGCAGTTCTTC. This rearrangement joins TRBV19 to TRBJ2-1; D not resolved. The CDR3 spans 13 residues. V gave up 2 bases and J gave up 7 bases, with 9 bases separating them. Per germline, CDR1 LNHDA and CDR2 SQIVND (reference sequence).

This clonotype was recorded many times. The CDR3 DNA sequence: TGTGCCAGCAGGAGTATCATGGTTCAGGATATCACAGATACGCAGTATTTT. Encoded protein: CASRSIMVQDITDTQYF. The chain uses TRBV6-2 or TRBV6-3 and TRBJ2-3; no definite D call. V lost 6 bases and J 2 bases, leaving 21 bases between the germline ends. CDR3 length: 17 residues. From germline, CDR1 is MNHEY and CDR2 SVGEGT.

There are many counts of this clonotype. The chain has TRBV2 and TRBJ2-1; 8 bases match TRBD2. V lost 10 bases, J lost 8 bases, and 7 bases stayed unmatched. The CDR3 runs to 12 residues. Germline assignment: CDR1 SNHLY and CDR2 FYNNEI. CDR3 in amino acids: CAIRLASDEQFF. The CDR3 coding sequence is TGTGCCATTAGACTAGCGTCCGATGAGCAGTTCTTC.

This clonotype was found a few times. The chain links TRBV19 to TRBJ2-1, with D perhaps matching TRBD2 (5 bases). Trimming took off 6 bases at V and 5 bases at J, with 20 bases between the two ends. The CDR3 loop spans 16 amino acids. Germline V gene sequence: CDR1 LNHDA, CDR2 SQIVND (reference sequence). CDR3 DNA: TGTGCCAGTAGCATTCCCTGGAGGACCCACGACAATGAGCAGTTCTTC. It is translated as CASSIPWRTHDNEQFF.

About this clonotype itself: With a much larger clone just one base away, this may be a read error. The chain recombines TRBV11-2 with TRBJ1-1, with unresolved D. Germline V CDR1 and CDR2: SGHAT, FQNNGV. The CDR3 loop spans 13 amino acids. The CDR3 DNA reads as TGTGCCAGCAGTCAACAAACGAACACTAAAGCTTTCTTT. This codes for CASSQQTNTKAFF.

This clonotype was recorded many times. J is TRBJ2-1 and V is TRBV11-2, with TRBD2 identical over 12 bases. Trimming at V came to 4 bases and at J to 3 bases, leaving 1 base not matched to a gene. Germline V gene sequence: CDR1 SGHAT, CDR2 FQNNGV. The CDR3 has 15 residues. The CDR3, as DNA: TGTGCCAGCAGCTCTAGCGGGGGGGACTACAATGAGCAGTTCTTC. Its protein product is CASSSSGGDYNEQFF.

The genes are TRBV6-6 and TRBJ2-5; D call uncertain. The CDR3 loop spans 11 amino acids. The V and J ends lost 5 bases and 1 base respectively, with 2 bases between them. Germline V gene sequence: CDR1 MNHNY, CDR2 SVGAGI (reference sequence). The CDR3 DNA follows: TGTGCCAGCAGTGCCCAAGAGACCCAGTACTTC. Its translation is CASSAQETQYF.

This clonotype was observed at least ten times. J is TRBJ2-2 and V is TRBV7-9; D ambiguous. Deletions cut 2 bases from V and 2 bases from J, with 12 bases between. This CDR3 has 16 amino acids. The germline gives CDR1 SEHNR, CDR2 FQNEAQ (reference sequence). The CDR3 loop reads CASSLQLSGNTGELFF. The DNA of the CDR3 is TGTGCCAGCAGCTTACAGCTCAGTGGAAACACCGGGGAGCTGTTTTTT.

Note on this clonotype: An end of the junction differs from the germline gene, which may be a read error. The chain employs TRBV10-3 and TRBJ1-5; D not resolved. The CDR3 covers 14 residues. Germline V gene sequence: CDR1 ENHRY, CDR2 SYGVKD. CDR3 in DNA: TGTGCCACCAGTGCGGGAGGTGGCAATCAGCCCCAGCATTTT. This translates into CATSAGGGNQPQHF.

The chain links TRBV12-3 or TRBV12-4 to TRBJ1-6; the D gene is possibly TRBD1 (5 bases). Trimming left V 6 bases short and J 7 bases short, with 19 bases between. The CDR3 covers 16 residues. The CDR3 region has the DNA TGTGCCAGCAGGGGCTCCTTACGGGACGCGAATTCACCCCTCCACTTT. Encoded protein: CASRGSLRDANSPLHF.

Only a few counts were recorded for this clonotype. The genes are TRBV19 and TRBJ1-2, with 8 bases matching TRBD1. Per germline, CDR1 LNHDA and CDR2 SQIVND (reference sequence). This CDR3 is built from 15 residues. After removal of 0 bases from V and 4 bases from J, the junction contained 4 bases not matched to a gene. CDR3 region: CASSIEGQAIYGYTF. The CDR3 nucleotides read TGTGCCAGTAGTATAGAGGGACAGGCAATCTATGGCTACACCTTC.

This clonotype was seen at least ten times. CDR3 sequence (DNA): TGCAGCGTTGAAGGGACAGGCTTTTCATTGAGCACAGATACGCAGTATTTT. Translated, it gives CSVEGTGFSLSTDTQYF. V is TRBV29-1 and J is TRBJ2-3, with 7 bases that match TRBD1. The trim removed 1 base at V and 0 bases at J, leaving 10 bases unmatched. Germline V gene lookup returns CDR1 SQVTM and CDR2 ANQGSEA. The CDR3 spans 17 residues.